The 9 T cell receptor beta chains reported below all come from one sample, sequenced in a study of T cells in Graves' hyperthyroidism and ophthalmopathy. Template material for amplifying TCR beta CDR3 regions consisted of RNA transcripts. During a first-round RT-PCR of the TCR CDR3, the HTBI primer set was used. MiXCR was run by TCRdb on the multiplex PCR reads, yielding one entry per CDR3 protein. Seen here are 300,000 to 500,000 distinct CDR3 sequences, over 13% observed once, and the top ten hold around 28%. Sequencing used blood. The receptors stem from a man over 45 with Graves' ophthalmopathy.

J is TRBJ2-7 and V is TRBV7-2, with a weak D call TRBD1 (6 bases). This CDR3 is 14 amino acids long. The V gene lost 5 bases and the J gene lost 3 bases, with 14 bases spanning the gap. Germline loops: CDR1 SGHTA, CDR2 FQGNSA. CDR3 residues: CASSRRDTYYEQYF. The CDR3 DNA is TGTGCCAGCAGCCGTCGGGACACATACTACGAGCAGTACTTC.

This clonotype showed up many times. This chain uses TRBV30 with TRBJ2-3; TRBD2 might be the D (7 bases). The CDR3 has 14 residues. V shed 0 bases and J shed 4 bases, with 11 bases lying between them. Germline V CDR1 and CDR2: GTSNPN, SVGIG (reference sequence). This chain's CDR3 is CAWSVGGPPDTQYF. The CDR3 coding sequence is TGTGCCTGGAGTGTCGGGGGGCCTCCAGATACGCAGTATTTT.

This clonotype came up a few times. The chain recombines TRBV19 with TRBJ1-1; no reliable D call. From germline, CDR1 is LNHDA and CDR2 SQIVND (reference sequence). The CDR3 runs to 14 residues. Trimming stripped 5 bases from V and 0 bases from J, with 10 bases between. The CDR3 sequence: CASSERPLNTEAFF. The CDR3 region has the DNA TGTGCCAGTAGTGAACGGCCGCTGAACACTGAAGCTTTCTTT.

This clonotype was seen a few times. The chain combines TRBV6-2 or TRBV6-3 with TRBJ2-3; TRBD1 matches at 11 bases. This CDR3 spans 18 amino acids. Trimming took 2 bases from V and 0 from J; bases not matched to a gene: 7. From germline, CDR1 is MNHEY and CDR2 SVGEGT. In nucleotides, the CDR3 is TGTGCCAGCAGTTACCGGACAGGGGGCAGTGGAAGCACAGATACGCAGTATTTT. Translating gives CASSYRTGGSGSTDTQYF.

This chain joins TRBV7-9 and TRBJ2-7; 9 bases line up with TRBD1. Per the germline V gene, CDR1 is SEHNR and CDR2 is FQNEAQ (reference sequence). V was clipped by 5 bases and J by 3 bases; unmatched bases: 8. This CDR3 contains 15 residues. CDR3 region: CASSPQGALGYEQYF. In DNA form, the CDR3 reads TGTGCCAGCAGCCCACAGGGGGCGTTAGGCTACGAGCAGTACTTC.

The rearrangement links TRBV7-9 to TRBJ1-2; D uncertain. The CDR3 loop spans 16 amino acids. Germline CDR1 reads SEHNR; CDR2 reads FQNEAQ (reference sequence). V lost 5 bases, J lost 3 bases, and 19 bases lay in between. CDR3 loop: CASSPTQLGRDYGYTF. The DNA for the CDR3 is TGTGCCAGCAGCCCCACCCAGTTGGGCCGGGACTATGGCTACACCTTC.

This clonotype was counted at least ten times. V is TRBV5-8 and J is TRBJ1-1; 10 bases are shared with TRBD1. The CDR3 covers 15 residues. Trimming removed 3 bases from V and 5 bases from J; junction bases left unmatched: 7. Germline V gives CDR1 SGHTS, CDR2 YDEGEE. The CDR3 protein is CASSYLTGGRTEAFF. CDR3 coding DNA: TGTGCCAGCAGCTACCTGACAGGGGGCAGGACTGAAGCTTTCTTT.

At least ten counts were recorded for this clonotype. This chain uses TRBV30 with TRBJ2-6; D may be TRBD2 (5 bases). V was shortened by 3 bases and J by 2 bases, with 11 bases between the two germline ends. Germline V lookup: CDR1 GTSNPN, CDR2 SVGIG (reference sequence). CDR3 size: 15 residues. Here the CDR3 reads CAWRRRGTGANVLTF. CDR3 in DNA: TGTGCCTGGAGGAGGAGAGGGACTGGGGCCAACGTCCTGACTTTC.

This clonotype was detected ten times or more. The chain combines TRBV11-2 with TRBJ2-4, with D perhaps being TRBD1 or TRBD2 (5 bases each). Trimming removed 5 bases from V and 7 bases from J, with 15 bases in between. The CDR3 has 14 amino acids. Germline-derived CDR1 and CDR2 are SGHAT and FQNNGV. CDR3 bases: TGTGCCAGCAGCCGAGACCCCTGGGGGAACATTCAGTACTTC. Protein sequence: CASSRDPWGNIQYF.